The 16 T cell receptor beta chains given below trace back to one sample, sequenced in a study of cytomegalovirus exposure and HLA in healthy donors. Repertoires were generated with immunoSEQ multiplex PCR, while TCRdb's copy carries only in-frame clones and drops some. The data contain hundreds of thousands of clones, just over 85% of them seen just once; the ten biggest clones take up roughly 0.82%. Specimen: PBMCs. The receptors originated from a woman aged 18-30 years in good health and CMV-seronegative.

This clone is a singleton in its sample. The gene calls are TRBV27 and TRBJ2-4; D may be TRBD1 (6 bases). The V and J ends lost 8 bases and 0 bases respectively, with 20 bases between them. The CDR3 has 17 residues. CDR1 MNHEY and CDR2 SMNVEV come from the germline V gene (reference sequence). This CDR3 reads CASGRRGGVGAKNIQYF. The CDR3 nucleotides read TGTGCCAGCGGTCGACGAGGGGGTGTGGGAGCCAAAAACATTCAGTACTTC.

This clone was detected once. This chain links TRBV15 with TRBJ2-1; a possible D gene is TRBD2 (7 bases). CDR3 length: 16 residues. Trimming removed 1 base at V and 8 bases at J, with 18 bases between. Germline assignment: CDR1 LNHNV and CDR2 YYDKDF (reference sequence). CDR3 loop: CATSRGGGGQGYEQFF. The CDR3, as DNA: TGTGCCACCAGCAGAGGGGGCGGGGGCCAGGGGTATGAGCAGTTCTTC.

The chain uses TRBV28 and TRBJ2-2, with 9 bases matching TRBD1. Losses at the gene ends were 5 bases for V and 6 bases for J; bases not matched to a gene: 10. Germline CDR1 reads MDHEN; CDR2 reads SYDVKM. This CDR3 contains 16 residues. CDR3: CASSGPGQGVPGELFF. The CDR3 DNA is TGTGCCAGCAGTGGACCGGGACAGGGAGTCCCCGGGGAGCTGTTTTTT.

The rearrangement joins TRBV7-9 to TRBJ1-2, with unresolved D. From germline, CDR1 is SEHNR and CDR2 FQNEAQ (reference sequence). V gave up 1 base and J gave up 6 bases, with 9 bases separating them. CDR3 length equals 13 residues. The CDR3 DNA sequence: TGTGCCAGCAGCTTAGTTTTCCAGGATGGCTACACCTTC. Translated, it gives CASSLVFQDGYTF.

V gene TRBV10-1 combines with J gene TRBJ1-5, with D tentatively TRBD1 (6 bases). Between the trimmed V and J ends, which lost 7 bases and 2 bases, there was a span of 15 bases. There are 15 residues in the CDR3. Germline loops: CDR1 WNHNN, CDR2 SYGVQD (reference sequence). The CDR3 DNA sequence: TGCGCCAGCAATCCGTCCTACAGGGGCAATCAGCCCCAGCATTTT. This translates into CASNPSYRGNQPQHF.

In this sample, this clone turned up once. The chain uses TRBV18 and TRBJ2-5; 9 bases fit TRBD1. V was clipped by 2 bases and J by 5 bases; unmatched bases: 6. This CDR3 contains 15 residues. In germline, CDR1 is KGHSH, CDR2 LQKENI. The CDR3 is CASSPADRGWETQYF. The CDR3 DNA sequence: TGTGCCAGCTCACCAGCGGACAGGGGCTGGGAGACCCAGTACTTC.

This chain links TRBV28 with TRBJ2-3, with a possible D match to TRBD2 (5 bases). Germline CDR1 MDHEN, CDR2 SYDVKM. CDR3 length: 12 amino acids. Trimming stripped 4 bases from V and 6 bases from J, with 8 bases between. CDR3 bases: TGTGCCAGCAGTTGGAGGAGTGATACGCAGTATTTT. It translates to CASSWRSDTQYF.

This clone was observed a handful of times. V usage is TRBV11-3 and J usage is TRBJ2-2; 8 bases map to TRBD1. CDR1 is SGHNT and CDR2 is YENEEA in the germline V gene. Unmatched junction bases numbered 7, after V lost 5 bases and J lost 5 bases. The CDR3 is 15 residues long. In nucleotides, the CDR3 is TGTGCCAGCAGCCCCTGGACAGGGAGTACCGGGGAGCTGTTTTTT. Protein product: CASSPWTGSTGELFF.

The chain uses TRBV7-9 and TRBJ2-2; the match to TRBD1 covers 7 bases. V was clipped by 0 bases and J by 3 bases; unmatched bases: 1. CDR3 size: 15 residues. Germline V gene data show CDR1 as SEHNR and CDR2 as FQNEAQ (reference sequence). DNA for the CDR3: TGTGCCAGCAGCTTAGCTGGGACAGACACCGGGGAGCTGTTTTTT. Its protein is CASSLAGTDTGELFF. The full variable domain, in which reference TRBV7-9 and TRBJ2-2 provide the parts outside the CDR3, is DTGVSQNPRHKITKRGQNVTFRCDPISEHNRLYWYRQTLGQGPEFLTYFQNEAQLEKSRLLSDRFSAERPKGSFSTLEIQRTEQGDSAMYLCASSLAGTDTGELFFGEGSRLTVL.

The J gene is TRBJ2-2, the V gene TRBV7-7; 9 positions match TRBD1. This CDR3 has 14 residues. V dropped 11 bases and J dropped 4; count of bases not matched to a gene: 8. In germline, CDR1 is SSHAT, CDR2 FNYEAQ (reference sequence). The CDR3 DNA sequence: TGTGCCTCGGGACAGGGAGGGAGCACCGGGGAGCTGTTTTTT. Its translation: CASGQGGSTGELFF.

The rearrangement uses TRBV28 and TRBJ1-4, with D perhaps TRBD1 (5 bases). The V and J ends lost 3 bases and 8 bases respectively, with 13 bases between them. CDR1 and CDR2 from the germline V gene are MDHEN and SYDVKM. The CDR3 runs 14 residues. Written as DNA, the CDR3 is TGTGCCAGCAGTTTGACAGACGCTGTAGAAAAACTGTTTTTT. It is translated as CASSLTDAVEKLFF. Based on the CDR3 plus reference TRBV28 and TRBJ1-4, the full variable domain is DVKVTQSSRYLVKRTGEKVFLECVQDMDHENMFWYRQDPGLGLRLIYFSYDVKMKEKGDIPEGYSVSREKKERFSLILESASTNQTSMYLCASSLTDAVEKLFFGSGTQLSVL.

The CDR3 reads CASSEGSLLGEQYF. In DNA form, the CDR3 reads TGTGCCAGCAGTGAAGGATCCCTACTTGGCGAGCAGTACTTC. The J gene is TRBJ2-7, the V gene TRBV2; no clear D gene. The ends were cut back, 1 base at V and 6 bases at J, with 13 bases in the middle. The CDR3 covers 14 residues. Per the germline V gene, CDR1 is SNHLY and CDR2 is FYNNEI.

In its sample, this clone was seen a few times. This chain joins TRBV7-9 and TRBJ1-5; possible D gene TRBD1, 6 bases. Germline values: CDR1 SEHNR, CDR2 FQNEAQ (reference sequence). V lost 3 bases to trimming and J lost 3 bases, with 6 bases between them. The CDR3 has 13 residues. The CDR3 reads CASSLGANQPQHF. In DNA form, the CDR3 reads TGTGCCAGCAGCTTGGGGGCCAATCAGCCCCAGCATTTT.

The chain combines TRBV4-1 with TRBJ2-1; a possible D gene is TRBD2 (6 bases). Trimming left V 2 bases short and J 6 bases short, with 26 bases between. The germline CDR1 and CDR2 sequences are MGHRA and YSYEKL. The CDR3 sequence is 19 residues long. This chain's CDR3 is CASSQRVGSGPHGGNEQFF. The CDR3 nucleotides are TGCGCCAGCAGCCAAAGGGTCGGGAGCGGACCACATGGGGGCAATGAGCAGTTCTTC.

This clone has only a few counts. V usage is TRBV28 and J usage is TRBJ2-2, with D unresolved. In germline, CDR1 is MDHEN, CDR2 SYDVKM. The CDR3 spans 12 residues. The V end lost 3 bases, the J end lost 7 bases, and 6 bases lay between the germline ends. CDR3 loop: CASSLSLGELFF. In DNA form, the CDR3 reads TGTGCCAGCAGTTTGTCCCTCGGGGAGCTGTTTTTT.

The chain links TRBV6-9 to TRBJ2-7; 13 nucleotides agree with TRBD2. Germline V CDR1 and CDR2: MNHGY, SVAAGI. The CDR3 has 16 residues. V was clipped by 5 bases and J by 3 bases; unmatched bases: 7. CDR3 in amino acids: CASSQPGTSGVYEQYF. CDR3 nucleotide sequence: TGTGCCAGCAGTCAACCCGGGACTAGCGGGGTCTACGAGCAGTACTTC.